One sample yielded the 2 T cell receptor beta chains listed below, sequenced in a study of cytomegalovirus exposure and HLA in healthy donors. Researchers ran the PCR with 60 Vbeta and 13 Jbeta primers. Sequencing used immunoSEQ multiplex PCR; TCRdb keeps in-frame clones, though not all of them. The sample holds some 51,000 clones, 55% to 85% seen once. Sequencing input: PBMCs. The source is a man aged 40-49 years in good health and CMV-seropositive.

The chain uses TRBV6-5 and TRBJ2-2, with D hard to call. Looked up from germline, CDR1 is MNHEY and CDR2 is SVGAGI. The CDR3 runs 14 residues. Trimming left V 7 bases short and J 1 base short, with 10 bases between. This CDR3 is CASKPRRNTGELFF. For the CDR3, the DNA is TGTGCCAGCAAGCCCAGGCGGAACACCGGGGAGCTGTTTTTT.

The V and J genes are TRBV7-9 and TRBJ2-3; possible D gene TRBD2, 6 bases. Germline loops: CDR1 SEHNR, CDR2 FQNEAQ (reference sequence). The CDR3 is 15 residues long. V lost 4 bases and J 0 bases, leaving 11 bases between the germline ends. The CDR3 nucleotides read TGTGCCAGCAGCTCAGCCGGGACTAGCACAGATACGCAGTATTTT. Protein: CASSSAGTSTDTQYF. Full variable domain (missing parts from reference TRBV7-9 and TRBJ2-3): DTGVSQNPRHKITKRGQNVTFRCDPISEHNRLYWYRQTLGQGPEFLTYFQNEAQLEKSRLLSDRFSAERPKGSFSTLEIQRTEQGDSAMYLCASSSAGTSTDTQYFGPGTRLTVL.